This T cell receptor (beta chain) was profiled in a study of cytomegalovirus exposure and HLA in healthy donors (dated by TCRdb to the late 2010s). Regarding the research as a whole: In an earlier analysis of several hundred of the donors, 250 to 300 Gb of sequence data and 120 million or so unique TCR beta sequences from some 170 million T cells were reported. The study was designed to test whether signatures of past pathogen exposure could be identified by cataloging public T cell receptors. Besides the first cohort of 666 subjects, a separate validation cohort made up of roughly 130 different subjects was used. The later analysis used no new phenotypic data to find candidate immune exposures, relying instead on TCR beta sequences and their occurrence across donors. To predict cytomegalovirus infection status, the study brought together high-throughput TCR immunosequencing, statistical association of individual TCRs with disease status, and machine learning. Every discovery cohort repertoire had been produced on one sequencing platform. Across 300 to 500 genotyped donors of the cohort, an average of 235,054 unique TCR beta nucleotide sequences per donor were sequenced, and about a sixth of those sequences were non-productive. A handful of DR-DQ haplotypes were handled as single units for association and clustering because linkage in the cohort was strong. In a later genetic analysis, genome-wide SNP genotypes for about 55% of the roughly 700 donors were used, and that subset was treated as a discovery cohort. The genetic ancestry cluster associated with self-reported Caucasian donors included approximately 85% of the 398 genotyped donors. Alongside the repertoire data, information on donor age, sex, ethnicity and CMV serostatus was compiled. In an earlier analysis of 550 to 700 of the donors, high-throughput TCR beta sequencing was used to judge whether each TCR beta V gene segment behaved as functional or pseudogenic. A later analysis re-analyzed previously published TCR beta repertoires from about 730 donors and added high-resolution HLA genotyping to study TCR occurrence patterns. Typing coverage differed by locus: A, B, C, DRB1 and DQB1 were typed in roughly 620-630 donors, DQA1 in 522, DPA1 in roughly 590, and DPB1 in 450 to 490. About 330 gigabases of sequencing data and around 85 million unique TCR sequences made up an early release that covered fewer than 650 HLA-typed donors. HLA typing covered class I and class II loci at four-digit resolution. Using immunosequencing, the study profiled T cell repertoires from about 650 subjects and related those repertoires to cytomegalovirus serostatus.

Results and caveats for the whole study, not just this receptor: Cytomegalovirus status was reported to be diagnosed by the classifier with high specificity and sensitivity in both the original and validation cohorts. In a later analysis, TCR association rates were found to vary across HLA loci, with the most associated TCRs seen for DRB1 alleles and the fewest for HLA-C alleles. Linkage disequilibrium might explain the correlated functional status among segregating V segments, but an unknown experimental factor could not be ruled out. Because HLA typing was missing for some donors at each locus, association tests included only the typed subset. The sequencing pipeline was judged likely to have produced a cluster of highly shared sequence variants as a technical artifact. In this cohort, only TCR beta chains were sequenced, and detectable features were limited by the absence of alpha or paired-chain data. For the cohort, immune exposure information was limited to CMV serostatus. Assigning TCR associations to individual alleles was difficult when HLA alleles, especially DR and DQ, strongly co-occurred. V-gene and J-gene trimming of TCR beta chains was associated with a missense DCLRE1C variant in a later genetic analysis, and the association was replicated in an independent cohort. According to the authors, the approach could potentially be generalized to other disease states and immunological phenotypes. In the study, some 160 TCR beta chains were listed as associated with cytomegalovirus. In an earlier analysis of approximately 590 of the donors, most TCR beta V segments appeared in productive rearrangements about 90% or about 30% of the time, broadly matching IMGT annotations. Several of the top co-occurrence clusters appeared to be linked to parvovirus B19, influenza, CMV and Epstein-Barr virus, according to a later analysis. Some IMGT-functional V segments, including TRBV6-2 and TRBV6-3, could not be distinguished by the 87-base-pair reads and were therefore excluded. A further reported finding was that TCR beta sequences accurately predicted the HLA-A and HLA-B alleles for most subjects in the first cohort. A few of the identified cytomegalovirus-associated TCR beta chains were confirmed in vitro to be specific for cytomegalovirus antigens. Compared with the roughly 710-donor mean, donors in an Asian-associated ancestry cluster had fewer N-insertions in productive TCRs, according to a later genetic analysis. A later analysis found that most CMV-associated TCR beta chains appeared HLA-restricted, with HLA associations seemingly driven largely by CMV exposure. While some public TCRs were present in many individuals, most TCR sequences turned up only very rarely across donors. In a later analysis, HLA-associated TCR beta chains were found to be more clonally expanded and to have lower generation probabilities than equally common non-associated chains. At a false discovery rate of 0.05, a later analysis linked around 15,000 TCR beta sequences to specific HLA alleles. Sequencing depth was assumed to be roughly uniform across donors in the presence/absence analyses, though that assumption may not hold. The earlier analysis of 587 of the donors excluded some 16 rarely observed V segments, including chromosome 9 orphons, because counts were too low.

The table lists this clone with a few counts. It has no known antigen specificity. No much larger clone is present one base from it, and per-base qualities are unavailable. The cohort comprised some 700 healthy bone marrow donors. At the time of sampling, every cohort member was nominally healthy, though immune exposures that went unrecorded were likely present. The donor was CMV seropositive and belonged to the group of 270 or so seropositive cohort members. Every donor gave a peripheral blood sample, and the peripheral blood mononuclear cells from that sample were used for TCR beta sequencing. Genomic DNA extraction from the blood cell samples was performed with the Qiagen DNeasy Blood Extraction Kit. Library preparation employed the immunoSEQ multiplex PCR assay. For the multiplex PCR, a mixture combining 60 forward primers for TCR Vbeta segments and 13 reverse primers for TCR Jbeta segments was used. The CDR3 region of rearranged TCR beta genes was amplified from genomic DNA by a multiplex PCR assay. On the Illumina HiSeq System, the amplified TCR beta libraries were sequenced as 87-base-pair reads. Concerning the study's data processing: A later analysis counted approximately 74 million unique TCR beta chains across the 500 to 850 repertoires, and roughly 10 million of these chains were shared by at least two donors. To remove PCR and sequencing errors, raw reads were error-corrected and collapsed into unique sequences using a nearest-neighbor algorithm that merged closely related sequences. V, D and J gene segments were assigned by aligning CDR3 sequences to IMGT reference sequences. For a sequence to be retained, a match of at least six nucleotides was required to both a V gene segment and a J gene segment. Rearrangements were called productive when the CDR3 lacked stop codons and stayed in frame with V and J; all others were non-productive. Following IMGT convention, CDR3 was defined as the stretch from the second conserved V-encoded cysteine up to the conserved J-encoded phenylalanine. In an earlier analysis of 500 to 650 of the donors, sequences lacking an unambiguous match to a single V gene segment were excluded. In an earlier analysis of about 590 of the donors, a V segment was called functional when productive rearrangements were above 56.7%, and segregating when the standard deviation between donors exceeded 5%. A statistical classification framework was built for diagnosing cytomegalovirus status from the catalog of TCR beta chain sequences. V and J gene assignment, in a later analysis, came from comparing TCR nucleotide sequences with IMGT/GENE-DB human TR gene sequences. The TCRdist pipeline was used in a later analysis to assign CDR3 sequences and most-parsimonious VDJ recombination scenarios. In a later analysis, each TCR beta chain was defined by its CDR3 amino acid sequence together with its V-gene family, and reads lacking a unique V-gene family were excluded. In a later analysis, nearly 600 highly shared, low-generation-probability nucleotide sequences were removed to address suspected cross-contamination and a sequencing artifact. In a later analysis, a clonal expansion index for each public chain was calculated from normalized within-repertoire ranks of inferred template counts. In a later analysis, generation probabilities were computed using a VDJ recombination model fitted to out-of-frame rearrangements, and the results were checked against IGoR. Hypergeometric tests were used in a later analysis to score TCR-TCR, TCR-HLA and TCR-CMV co-occurrence, with a repertoire-size bias correction applied to the TCR pairs. To estimate false discovery rates, a later analysis permuted the HLA or CMV assignments 20 times. A later analysis grouped co-occurring TCRs with DBSCAN, adding TCRdist sequence similarity when clustering within HLA-allele-positive subsets. For co-occurrence clustering, repertoires with fewer than 30,000 or more than 120,000 public chains were excluded, along with 4 to 6 repertoires with anomalous nucleotide sharing. The immuneACCESS repertoire file appears here via TCRdb, limited to in-frame rearrangements. These files lack a portion of the clones; in checked studies, under half of the deficit traces to unresolved V genes, and the cause of the others is not known. V, J and clone size were drawn from that table, and D and trimming were deduced from the DNA. The sample has over 150,000 clones on record, approximately 80% of them singletons. The leading ten clones occupy 3.7% of the sample.

The CDR3 sequence holds 15 residues, the cysteine and phenylalanine included. Of all the DNA, just the CDR3 is kept, 45 bases in frame from base 1. V and J are trimmed by 5 bases and 7 bases, and the gene matches miss 6 bases of the junction. According to the germline V gene, CDR1 reads SGHNT and CDR2 reads YENEEA. This clonotype was obtained from a young man in good health and CMV-seropositive. The chain couples TRBV11-3 to TRBJ2-1, with TRBD2 matching 12 junction bases. The specimen sequenced was PBMCs. The CDR3: CASSLGLAGWNEQFF. The bases read TGTGCCAGCAGCCTCGGACTAGCGGGGTGGAATGAGCAGTTCTTC.